The 20 T cell receptor beta chains in this list originate from one sample, sequenced in a study of technical replicates of blood from four donors. Using immunoSEQ multiplex PCR, the repertoire was profiled, and TCRdb retains in-frame clones only, with some absent. Altogether over 70,000 clones are present, 95% being singletons, with the ten largest covering 0.34%. The sample consisted of T cells isolated from PBMCs. These receptor sequences come from a human donor in good health.

The gene calls are TRBV2 and TRBJ2-2; tentative D call: TRBD1 (6 bases). Deletions cut 8 bases from V and 4 bases from J, with 14 bases between. The CDR3 runs 14 residues. The germline V gene encodes CDR1 SNHLY and CDR2 FYNNEI. The CDR3 region is CASLEGVFTGELFF. In nucleotides, the CDR3 is TGTGCCAGCTTAGAGGGGGTGTTCACCGGGGAGCTGTTTTTT.

V gene TRBV18 combines with J gene TRBJ2-5; 8 bases align to TRBD1. CDR1 and CDR2 (germline): KGHSH, LQKENI. The CDR3 totals 14 residues. V lost 3 bases to trimming and J lost 0 bases; unmatched junction nucleotides: 0. The CDR3 DNA reads TGTGCCAGCTCACCGGGACAGGACCAAGAGACCCAGTACTTC. Translating it yields CASSPGQDQETQYF.

This clone was found once. The chain combines TRBV6-5 with TRBJ2-7; a possible D gene is TRBD2 (6 bases). This CDR3 is built from 14 residues. The germline CDR1 and CDR2 sequences are MNHEY and SVGAGI. V shed 4 bases and J shed 4 bases, with 14 bases lying between them. The CDR3 region is CASSSGVEAYEQYF. The CDR3 DNA reads as TGTGCCAGCAGTTCGGGGGTGGAAGCGTACGAGCAGTACTTC.

The J gene is TRBJ1-1, the V gene TRBV29-1; D remains ambiguous. Trimming took off 4 bases at V and 5 bases at J, with 8 bases between the two ends. CDR1 is SQVTM and CDR2 is ANQGSEA in the germline V gene. The CDR3 covers 11 residues. The CDR3 region is CSVGSRTEAFF. CDR3 nucleotide sequence: TGCAGCGTTGGGTCGAGGACTGAAGCTTTCTTT.

The gene calls are TRBV19 and TRBJ1-3; 9 positions match TRBD1. Germline V gene sequence: CDR1 LNHDA, CDR2 SQIVND (reference sequence). V was pared by 9 bases and J by 8 bases, with 14 bases of the junction left unmatched. This CDR3 has 15 residues. In DNA, the CDR3 is TGTGCCAGCACCTCCGGGACAGGGAACGAATACACCATATATTTT. It yields the protein CASTSGTGNEYTIYF.

CDR3 in DNA: TGTGCCAGCAAAATCGGGATGGGAGTAGGGCGGGGAGGCGAGCAGTACTTC. Residues: CASKIGMGVGRGGEQYF. The chain is built from TRBV28 and TRBJ2-7; tentatively, D is TRBD2 (6 bases). This CDR3 region has 17 residues. Trimming took 7 bases from V and 6 from J, leaving 28 bases between them. Germline V gene lookup returns CDR1 MDHEN and CDR2 SYDVKM.

The chain recombines TRBV4-2 with TRBJ1-1; no definite D call. Germline V gene sequence: CDR1 LGHNA, CDR2 YNFKEQ. The CDR3 totals 12 residues. V lost 4 bases and J 5 bases, leaving 8 bases between the germline ends. The CDR3 sequence is CASSRERTEAFF. The CDR3 DNA reads as TGTGCCAGCAGCCGAGAGAGGACTGAAGCTTTCTTT.

The rearrangement joins TRBV5-1 to TRBJ2-7, with TRBD2 matching over 8 bases. CDR1 and CDR2 from the germline V gene are SGHRS and YFSETQ. The length of the CDR3 is 14 residues. V gave up 1 base and J gave up 3 bases; unmatched junction bases: 3. DNA for the CDR3: TGCGCCAGCAGCTTGTTTACTAGCGGCTACGAGCAGTACTTC. Its translation: CASSLFTSGYEQYF. Full variable domain (missing parts from reference TRBV5-1 and TRBJ2-7): KAGVTQTPRYLIKTRGQQVTLSCSPISGHRSVSWYQQTPGQGLQFLFEYFSETQRNKGNFPGRFSGRQFSNSRSEMNVSTLELGDSALYLCASSLFTSGYEQYFGPGTRLTVT.

The J gene is TRBJ2-7, the V gene TRBV30; the D gene is possibly TRBD2 (7 bases). Trimming pared 5 bases from V and 0 bases from J, leaving 14 bases between. The V gene's germline CDR1 is GTSNPN and CDR2 SVGIG (reference sequence). The CDR3 covers 14 residues. The CDR3 loop reads CAWERDTFSYEQYF. CDR3 DNA: TGTGCCTGGGAGCGGGACACTTTCTCCTACGAGCAGTACTTC.

The V and J genes are TRBV4-1 and TRBJ2-7; a possible D gene is TRBD1 (5 bases). V was shortened by 4 bases and J by 0 bases, with 10 bases between the two germline ends. Germline assignment: CDR1 MGHRA and CDR2 YSYEKL. The CDR3 sequence is 14 residues long. The CDR3 protein is CASSPGHSSYEQYF. DNA for the CDR3: TGCGCCAGCAGCCCTGGACATTCCTCCTACGAGCAGTACTTC.

The rearrangement joins TRBV4-1 to TRBJ2-7; D perhaps matches TRBD2 (5 bases). The CDR3 length is 15 residues. The V end lost 4 bases, the J end lost 2 bases, and 15 bases lay between the germline ends. The germline V gene has CDR1 MGHRA and CDR2 YSYEKL. Here the CDR3 reads CASSPRARETYEQYF. In DNA, the CDR3 is TGCGCCAGCAGCCCGAGGGCTAGGGAAACCTACGAGCAGTACTTC.

The chain joins TRBV13 to TRBJ1-2; D unresolved. Trimming cost V 3 bases and J 4 bases, with 12 bases left between them. This CDR3 is built from 14 residues. CDR1 is PRHDT, CDR2 FYEKMQ, per germline (reference sequence). The CDR3 loop is CASSLKRFGYGYTF. The CDR3 DNA reads TGTGCCAGCAGCTTGAAGCGCTTTGGCTATGGCTACACCTTC.

The chain combines TRBV4-1 with TRBJ2-2; possibly TRBD2 for D (6 bases). The CDR3 consists of 12 residues. Trimming shortened V by 4 bases and J by 8 bases, and 8 bases separated the two germline ends. Germline values: CDR1 MGHRA, CDR2 YSYEKL. As DNA, the CDR3 is TGCGCCAGCAGCCGACTAGGGGGGGAGCTGTTTTTT. As protein: CASSRLGGELFF.

The chain joins TRBV28 to TRBJ2-3, with TRBD1 identical over 8 bases. CDR3 length: 14 residues. V dropped 7 bases and J dropped 3; count of bases not matched to a gene: 6. CDR1 is MDHEN and CDR2 is SYDVKM in the germline V gene. The CDR3 sequence: CASTPTGVTDTQYF. The CDR3 region has the DNA TGTGCCAGCACCCCGACAGGGGTTACAGATACGCAGTATTTT.

The chain combines TRBV19 with TRBJ2-7; TRBD2 matches at 8 bases. After removal of 4 bases from V and 5 bases from J, the junction contained 10 bases not matched to a gene. Germline CDR1 LNHDA, CDR2 SQIVND (reference sequence). This CDR3 is built from 15 residues. Here the CDR3 reads CASSRVKREQDEQYF. As DNA, the CDR3 is TGTGCCAGTAGTAGGGTTAAGCGGGAGCAAGACGAGCAGTACTTC.

The chain combines TRBV9 with TRBJ2-5; D is undetermined. The germline V gene encodes CDR1 SGDLS and CDR2 YYNGEE. The V end was cut by 0 bases, the J end by 5 bases, with 14 bases between. The CDR3 has 15 residues. CDR3 loop: CASSVGYGFGETQYF. The CDR3 nucleotides read TGTGCCAGCAGCGTAGGTTATGGGTTCGGGGAGACCCAGTACTTC.

The rearrangement joins TRBV29-1 to TRBJ2-7; 10 bases fit TRBD2. This CDR3 comprises 13 residues. V lost 7 bases, J lost 5 bases, and 8 bases stayed unmatched. CDR1 is SQVTM and CDR2 is ANQGSEA in the germline V gene. The CDR3 loop is CSAGTSDSHEQYF. The DNA for the CDR3 is TGCAGCGCTGGGACTAGCGATTCCCACGAGCAGTACTTC.

CDR3 nucleotide sequence: TGTGCCAGCAGCGAAGGAGACACTGAAGCTTTCTTT. This codes for CASSEGDTEAFF. V gene TRBV9 combines with J gene TRBJ1-1, with no clear D. The CDR3 has 12 amino acids. The V gene lost 3 bases and the J gene lost 3 bases, with 6 bases spanning the gap. Germline values: CDR1 SGDLS, CDR2 YYNGEE.

The chain uses TRBV2 and TRBJ1-5; no clear D. The CDR3 loop spans 14 amino acids. The germline V and J ends were trimmed by 1 base and 7 bases, with 11 bases remaining between them. Germline lookup yields CDR1 SNHLY and CDR2 FYNNEI. CDR3 loop: CASSEGGKGQPQHF. DNA of the CDR3: TGTGCCAGCAGTGAAGGAGGGAAGGGCCAGCCCCAGCATTTT.

This clone was picked up one time. The rearrangement links TRBV9 to TRBJ2-3; maybe TRBD1 (6 bases). Germline V gives CDR1 SGDLS, CDR2 YYNGEE. The V gene lost 4 bases and the J gene lost 2 bases, with 8 bases spanning the gap. CDR3 size: 13 residues. CDR3 nucleotide sequence: TGTGCCAGCAGCCGGGGACACACAGATACGCAGTATTTT. This gives the protein CASSRGHTDTQYF.